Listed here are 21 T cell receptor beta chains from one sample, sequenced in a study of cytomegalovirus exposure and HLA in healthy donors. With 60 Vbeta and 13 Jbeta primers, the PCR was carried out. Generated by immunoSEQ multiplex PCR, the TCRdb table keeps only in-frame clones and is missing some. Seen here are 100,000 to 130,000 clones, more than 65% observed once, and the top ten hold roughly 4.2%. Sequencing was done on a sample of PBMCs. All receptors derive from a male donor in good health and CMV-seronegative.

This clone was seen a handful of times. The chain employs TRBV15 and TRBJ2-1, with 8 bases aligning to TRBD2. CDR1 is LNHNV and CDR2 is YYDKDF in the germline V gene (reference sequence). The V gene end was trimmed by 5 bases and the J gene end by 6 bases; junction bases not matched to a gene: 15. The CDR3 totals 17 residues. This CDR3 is CATSARLAGTLLNEQFF. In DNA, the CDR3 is TGTGCCACCAGCGCCCGTTTAGCGGGGACCCTCCTCAATGAGCAGTTCTTC.

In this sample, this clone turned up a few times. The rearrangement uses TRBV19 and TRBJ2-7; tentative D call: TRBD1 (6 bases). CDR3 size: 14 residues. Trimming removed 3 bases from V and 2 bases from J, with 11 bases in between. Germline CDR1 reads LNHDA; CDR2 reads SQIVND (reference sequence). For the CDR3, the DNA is TGTGCCAGTAGTATTAAGGACAGTACCTACGAGCAGTACTTC. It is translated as CASSIKDSTYEQYF.

CDR3 residues: CASSDQGLAPDSYEQYF. CDR3 nucleotide sequence: TGCGCCAGCAGTGACCAGGGACTAGCGCCCGACTCCTACGAGCAGTACTTC. The J gene is TRBJ2-7, the V gene TRBV10-1; TRBD2 agrees at 10 bases. V shed 3 bases, J shed 0 bases, and the junction held 8 bases outside the gene matches. CDR1 is WNHNN, CDR2 SYGVQD, per germline (reference sequence). The CDR3 runs 17 residues.

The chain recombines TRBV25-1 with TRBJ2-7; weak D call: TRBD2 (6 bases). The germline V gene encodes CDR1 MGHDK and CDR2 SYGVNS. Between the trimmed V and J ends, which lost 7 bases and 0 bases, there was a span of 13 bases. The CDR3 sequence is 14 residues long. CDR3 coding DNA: TGTGCCAGCATCGGGACTCCTAGCTCCTACGAGCAGTACTTC. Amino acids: CASIGTPSSYEQYF.

CDR3 loop: CASSPSGRASTDTQYF. The CDR3 region has the DNA TGTGCCAGCTCACCGAGCGGGAGGGCCTCGACTGATACGCAGTATTTT. The chain combines TRBV18 with TRBJ2-3, with TRBD2 matching over 10 bases. The CDR3 loop spans 16 amino acids. V trimming: 3 bases; J trimming: 6 bases; junction bases outside the gene matches: 9. CDR1 is KGHSH, CDR2 LQKENI, per germline. Supplemented by reference TRBV18 and TRBJ2-3, the full variable domain reads NAGVMQNPRHLVRRRGQEARLRCSPMKGHSHVYWYRQLPEEGLKFMVYLQKENIIDESGMPKERFSAEFPKEGPSILRIQQVVRGDSAAYFCASSPSGRASTDTQYFGPGTRLTVL.

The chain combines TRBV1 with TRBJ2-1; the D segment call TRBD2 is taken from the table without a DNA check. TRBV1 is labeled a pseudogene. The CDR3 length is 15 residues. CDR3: CTSSPTSGGGNEQFF. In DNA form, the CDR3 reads TGCACCAGCAGTCCGACTAGCGGAGGGGGCAATGAGCAGTTCTTC.

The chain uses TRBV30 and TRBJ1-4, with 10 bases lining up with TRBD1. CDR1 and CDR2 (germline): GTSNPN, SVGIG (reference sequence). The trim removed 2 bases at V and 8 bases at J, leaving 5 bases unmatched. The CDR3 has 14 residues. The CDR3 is CAWSTGTGAEKLFF. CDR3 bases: TGTGCCTGGAGTACCGGGACAGGGGCAGAAAAACTGTTTTTT.

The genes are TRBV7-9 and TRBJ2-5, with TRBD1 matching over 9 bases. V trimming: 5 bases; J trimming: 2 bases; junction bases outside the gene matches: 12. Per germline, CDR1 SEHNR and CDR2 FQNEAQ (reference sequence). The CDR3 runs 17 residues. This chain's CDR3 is CASSGRDRVGRQETQYF. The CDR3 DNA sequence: TGTGCCAGCAGCGGCCGGGACAGGGTGGGTAGACAAGAGACCCAGTACTTC.

In DNA form, the CDR3 reads TGCAGCGTTGAAGAACTCAAGGGGAACAGGGCAGGGGCCAACGTCCTGACTTTC. Protein sequence: CSVEELKGNRAGANVLTF. This chain links TRBV29-1 with TRBJ2-6, with D perhaps matching TRBD1 (6 bases). Germline CDR1 and CDR2: SQVTM and ANQGSEA. The CDR3 is 18 residues long. Trimming stripped 0 bases from V and 4 bases from J, with 19 bases between.

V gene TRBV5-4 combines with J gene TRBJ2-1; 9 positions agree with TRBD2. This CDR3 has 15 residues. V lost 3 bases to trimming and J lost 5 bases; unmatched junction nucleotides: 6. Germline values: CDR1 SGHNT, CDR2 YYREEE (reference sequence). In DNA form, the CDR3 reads TGTGCCAGCAGCTCGACCGGGACTAGCAACAATGAGCAGTTCTTC. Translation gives CASSSTGTSNNEQFF.

This CDR3 is CASSLDYADTQYF. As DNA, the CDR3 is TGTGCCAGCAGCTTAGATTATGCAGATACGCAGTATTTT. The V and J genes are TRBV7-9 and TRBJ2-3; D gene ambiguous. V lost 1 base, J lost 4 bases, and 6 bases lay in between. The CDR3 is 13 amino acids. In germline, CDR1 is SEHNR, CDR2 FQNEAQ (reference sequence). Complete variable domain (other parts from reference TRBV7-9 and TRBJ2-3): DTGVSQNPRHKITKRGQNVTFRCDPISEHNRLYWYRQTLGQGPEFLTYFQNEAQLEKSRLLSDRFSAERPKGSFSTLEIQRTEQGDSAMYLCASSLDYADTQYFGPGTRLTVL.

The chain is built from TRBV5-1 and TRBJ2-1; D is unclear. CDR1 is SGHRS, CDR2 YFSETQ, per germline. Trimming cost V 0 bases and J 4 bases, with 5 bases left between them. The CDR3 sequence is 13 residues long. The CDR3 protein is CASSLDIYNEQFF. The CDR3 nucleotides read TGCGCCAGCAGCTTGGACATTTACAATGAGCAGTTCTTC.

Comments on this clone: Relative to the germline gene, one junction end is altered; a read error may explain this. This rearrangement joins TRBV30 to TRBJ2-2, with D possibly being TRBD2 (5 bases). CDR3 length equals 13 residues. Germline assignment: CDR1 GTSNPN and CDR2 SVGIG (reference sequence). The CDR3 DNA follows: TGTGCCTGGAGTGCGGGGAACGCCGGGGAGCTGTTTTTT. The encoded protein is CAWSAGNAGELFF.

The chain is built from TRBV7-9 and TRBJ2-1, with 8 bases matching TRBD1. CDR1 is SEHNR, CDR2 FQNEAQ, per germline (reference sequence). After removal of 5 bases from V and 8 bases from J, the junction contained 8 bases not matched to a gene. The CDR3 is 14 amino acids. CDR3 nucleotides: TGTGCCAGCAGCATGGACAGGGTTCTGCATGAGCAGTTCTTC. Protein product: CASSMDRVLHEQFF.

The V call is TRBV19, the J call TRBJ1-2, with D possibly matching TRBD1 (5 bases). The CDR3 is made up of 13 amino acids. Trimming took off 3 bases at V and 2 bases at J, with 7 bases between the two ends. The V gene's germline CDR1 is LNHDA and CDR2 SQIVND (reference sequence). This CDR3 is CASSISGNYGYTF. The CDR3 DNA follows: TGTGCCAGTAGTATTTCAGGGAACTATGGCTACACCTTC.

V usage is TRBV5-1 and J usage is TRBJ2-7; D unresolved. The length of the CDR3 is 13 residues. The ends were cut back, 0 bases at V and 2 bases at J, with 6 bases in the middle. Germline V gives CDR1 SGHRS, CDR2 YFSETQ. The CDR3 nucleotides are TGCGCCAGCAGCTTGGCCATCCCCTACGAGCAGTACTTC. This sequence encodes CASSLAIPYEQYF.

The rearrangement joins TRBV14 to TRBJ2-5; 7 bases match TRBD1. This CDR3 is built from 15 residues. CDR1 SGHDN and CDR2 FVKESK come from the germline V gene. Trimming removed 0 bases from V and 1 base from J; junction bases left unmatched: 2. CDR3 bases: TGTGCCAGCAGCCAAGATTGGGACAGCCAAGAGACCCAGTACTTC. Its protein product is CASSQDWDSQETQYF.

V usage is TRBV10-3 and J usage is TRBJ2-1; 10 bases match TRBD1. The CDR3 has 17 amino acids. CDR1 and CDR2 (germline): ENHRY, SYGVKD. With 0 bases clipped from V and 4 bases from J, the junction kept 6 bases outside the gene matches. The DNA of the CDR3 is TGTGCCATCAGTGAGTCGAAGCGGGACAGGGGTTACAATGAGCAGTTCTTC. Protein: CAISESKRDRGYNEQFF.

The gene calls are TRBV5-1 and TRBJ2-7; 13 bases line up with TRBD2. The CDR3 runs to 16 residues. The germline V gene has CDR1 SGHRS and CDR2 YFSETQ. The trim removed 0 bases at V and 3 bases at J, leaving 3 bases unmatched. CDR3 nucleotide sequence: TGCGCCAGCAGCTTGGGGACTAGCGGGAGAGTCTACGAGCAGTACTTC. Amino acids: CASSLGTSGRVYEQYF.

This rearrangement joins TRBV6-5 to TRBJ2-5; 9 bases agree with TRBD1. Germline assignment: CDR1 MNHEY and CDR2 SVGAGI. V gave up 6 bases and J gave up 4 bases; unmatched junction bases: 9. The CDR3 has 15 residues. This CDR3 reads CASRSGTGWAETQYF. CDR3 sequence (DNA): TGTGCCAGCAGATCCGGGACAGGGTGGGCAGAGACCCAGTACTTC.

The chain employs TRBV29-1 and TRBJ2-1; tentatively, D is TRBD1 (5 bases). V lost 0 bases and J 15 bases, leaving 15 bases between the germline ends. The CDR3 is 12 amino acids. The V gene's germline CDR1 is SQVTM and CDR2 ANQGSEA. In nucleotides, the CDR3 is TGCAGCGTTGAAGATCGGACAAATCTTCGGTTCTTC. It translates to CSVEDRTNLRFF.